The 32 T cell receptor beta chains below were found in one sample sequenced in a study of a mutant IDH1 vaccine in newly diagnosed glioma. Stated time point: baseline, week 1 (first vaccination visit). Treatment denoted: pre-vaccination baseline after standard-of-care therapy. Generated by immunoSEQ multiplex PCR, the TCRdb table keeps only in-frame clones and is missing some. The sample comprises 24,000 or so clones, approximately 93% of which are singletons, and 1% to 1.5% rests with the top ten. This specimen was PBMCs, taken from a glioma patient treated with radiotherapy, temozolomide or both. These receptors all come from a man aged 40-50 years with glioma.

This rearrangement joins TRBV19 to TRBJ2-7; a weak D match, TRBD1 (6 bases). The CDR3 is made up of 15 amino acids. Deletions cut 5 bases from V and 2 bases from J, with 16 bases between. CDR1 and CDR2 (germline): LNHDA, SQIVND (reference sequence). In DNA, the CDR3 is TGTGCCAGTAGTGATACCGGGACATATACCTACGAGCAGTACTTC. This gives the protein CASSDTGTYTYEQYF.

The V and J genes are TRBV2 and TRBJ2-3; perhaps D is TRBD1 or TRBD2 (5 bases each). In germline, CDR1 is SNHLY, CDR2 FYNNEI. CDR3 length: 15 amino acids. Trimming pared 6 bases from V and 2 bases from J, leaving 15 bases between. Here the CDR3 DNA reads TGTGCCAGCAGACGAGGGACGTTACCCACAGATACGCAGTATTTT. Residues: CASRRGTLPTDTQYF.

The chain carries TRBV27 and TRBJ2-1; D gene ambiguous. Trimming took off 3 bases at V and 12 bases at J, with 12 bases between the two ends. CDR1 and CDR2 (germline): MNHEY, SMNVEV (reference sequence). There are 12 residues in the CDR3. The CDR3 protein is CASSFLDGRQFF. The CDR3 nucleotides are TGTGCCAGCAGTTTCCTCGACGGTAGGCAGTTCTTC.

This chain connects TRBV6-5 to TRBJ2-3; 10 nucleotides line up with TRBD2. Germline-derived CDR1 and CDR2 are MNHEY and SVGAGI. CDR3 length: 14 amino acids. Germline trimming cut 6 bases from V and 6 bases from J; bases unmatched to any gene: 6. In DNA, the CDR3 is TGTGCCAGCAGCCAAGCGGGAGGGCCGGATACGCAGTATTTT. Protein product: CASSQAGGPDTQYF.

J is TRBJ2-7 and V is TRBV10-3; D is perhaps TRBD2 (5 bases). V lost 3 bases and J lost 2, with 8 bases in between. The CDR3 is 13 amino acids. The germline V gene encodes CDR1 ENHRY and CDR2 SYGVKD. The CDR3 protein is CAISDGVPYEQYF. The CDR3 DNA follows: TGTGCCATCAGTGACGGGGTCCCCTACGAGCAGTACTTC.

J is TRBJ1-2 and V is TRBV11-2, with a weak D call TRBD1 (6 bases). The CDR3 covers 14 residues. The germline V gene encodes CDR1 SGHAT and CDR2 FQNNGV. V was trimmed by 7 bases and J by 4 bases, leaving 16 bases between them. The CDR3 spells CASTPDRGTYGYTF. The CDR3, as DNA: TGTGCCAGCACCCCGGATAGGGGGACCTATGGCTACACCTTC.

The chain recombines TRBV5-6 with TRBJ2-7; a weak D match, TRBD2 (6 bases). The CDR3 sequence is 13 residues long. The V end lost 4 bases, the J end lost 3 bases, and 11 bases lay between the germline ends. In germline, CDR1 is SGHDT, CDR2 YYEEEE. This CDR3 reads CASSHGTRYEQYF. CDR3 nucleotides: TGTGCCAGCAGCCACGGGACTCGCTACGAGCAGTACTTC.

The V gene is TRBV13, the J gene TRBJ1-1; 7 nucleotides agree with TRBD1. The CDR3 spans 14 residues. V was clipped by 5 bases and J by 3 bases; unmatched bases: 6. Germline CDR1 is PRHDT and CDR2 is FYEKMQ (reference sequence). In DNA form, the CDR3 reads TGTGCCAGCAGCCTGACAGGGCCGCACACTGAAGCTTTCTTT. Protein: CASSLTGPHTEAFF.

The chain links TRBV5-6 to TRBJ1-5; the D gene is possibly TRBD1 (6 bases). V lost 0 bases and J 4 bases, leaving 20 bases between the germline ends. Germline V gene lookup returns CDR1 SGHDT and CDR2 YYEEEE. The length of the CDR3 is 18 residues. The chain's CDR3 is CASSLGGAVSFLNQPQHF. The CDR3 region has the DNA TGTGCCAGCAGCTTGGGGGGGGCCGTAAGCTTCCTGAATCAGCCCCAGCATTTT.

The chain links TRBV27 to TRBJ1-2; the D is unclear. V was pared by 4 bases and J by 4 bases, with 4 bases between. The germline CDR1 and CDR2 sequences are MNHEY and SMNVEV (reference sequence). The CDR3 covers 11 residues. The DNA for the CDR3 is TGTGCCAGCAGTTCGGGCTATGGCTACACCTTC. It yields the protein CASSSGYGYTF.

The rearrangement joins TRBV10-2 to TRBJ2-7; 10 nucleotides line up with TRBD2. Germline V gene data show CDR1 as WSHSY and CDR2 as SAAADI. There are 18 residues in the CDR3. Trimming cost V 10 bases and J 0 bases; bases outside gene matches: 18. The CDR3 sequence: CATRGVAGGRQSSYEQYF. As DNA, the CDR3 is TGCGCCACTCGGGGGGTAGCGGGGGGCCGGCAAAGCTCCTACGAGCAGTACTTC.

J is TRBJ2-3 and V is TRBV11-3; 7 bases match TRBD1. CDR3 size: 16 residues. CDR1 is SGHNT and CDR2 is YENEEA in the germline V gene. J lost 3 bases, V lost 5 bases, and 11 bases had no gene match. Written as DNA, the CDR3 is TGTGCCAGCAGCCCCCGTTCAGGGACAGCGACAGATACGCAGTATTTT. Protein product: CASSPRSGTATDTQYF.

This chain joins TRBV20-1 and TRBJ1-4, with 7 bases fitting TRBD1. Germline-derived CDR1 and CDR2 are DFQATT and SNEGSKA (reference sequence). The length of the CDR3 is 11 residues. The CDR3 reads CSGTVHEKLFF. The DNA for the CDR3 is TGCAGCGGGACAGTCCATGAAAAACTGTTTTTT.

This clone appeared once. The chain joins TRBV27 to TRBJ2-1; D gene ambiguous. The length of the CDR3 is 16 residues. Deletions cut 4 bases from V and 0 bases from J, with 13 bases between. Germline loops: CDR1 MNHEY, CDR2 SMNVEV (reference sequence). CDR3 nucleotides: TGTGCCAGCAGTTCATCAACCCGGAGCTCCTACAATGAGCAGTTCTTC. Its translation: CASSSSTRSSYNEQFF.

The chain joins TRBV2 to TRBJ1-6; TRBD1 matches 7 bases. The junction had 9 bases not matched to a gene; V was cut back by 6 bases and J by 4 bases. The V gene's germline CDR1 is SNHLY and CDR2 FYNNEI. CDR3 length: 16 residues. The CDR3 region has the DNA TGTGCCAGCAGGGTCCGGGACAGCTCTTATAATTCACCCCTCCACTTT. Amino acid sequence: CASRVRDSSYNSPLHF.

J is TRBJ2-2 and V is TRBV7-8, with D possibly TRBD2 on 7 matching bases. CDR3 length equals 15 residues. The germline V gene has CDR1 SGHVS and CDR2 FQNEAQ. The V end was cut by 3 bases, the J end by 5 bases, with 13 bases between. CDR3 in amino acids: CASSFRGAGTGELFF. For the CDR3, the DNA is TGTGCCAGCAGCTTCCGGGGGGCGGGTACCGGGGAGCTGTTTTTT.

The chain combines TRBV10-1 with TRBJ2-7, with D maybe TRBD1 (6 bases). This CDR3 contains 14 residues. V shed 2 bases and J shed 5 bases, with 13 bases lying between them. Per germline, CDR1 WNHNN and CDR2 SYGVQD (reference sequence). This CDR3 reads CASSEGGRGHEQYF. The CDR3 coding sequence is TGCGCCAGCAGTGAGGGCGGCAGGGGCCACGAGCAGTACTTC.

V gene TRBV4-2 combines with J gene TRBJ2-7, with D perhaps matching TRBD1 or TRBD2 (5 bases each). Looked up from germline, CDR1 is LGHNA and CDR2 is YNFKEQ. The CDR3 has 16 amino acids. V lost 3 bases and J lost 3, with 18 bases in between. The CDR3, as DNA: TGTGCCAGCAGCCACAGATCCGGGACCATAAGCTACGAGCAGTACTTC. Its protein is CASSHRSGTISYEQYF.

This chain links TRBV6-1 with TRBJ1-2; D ambiguous. Germline loops: CDR1 MNHNS, CDR2 SASEGT. This CDR3 spans 14 amino acids. Trimming pared 1 base from V and 0 bases from J, leaving 6 bases between. The CDR3 DNA sequence: TGTGCCAGCAGTGAAGTACGCACTAACTATGGCTACACCTTC. Its translation: CASSEVRTNYGYTF.

The rearrangement joins TRBV11-2 to TRBJ1-2; maybe TRBD1 (5 bases). The CDR3 contains 13 residues. CDR1 is SGHAT and CDR2 is FQNNGV in the germline V gene. V lost 4 bases, J lost 4 bases, and 10 bases lay in between. CDR3 in DNA: TGTGCCAGCAGCTATAGACAGTCCTATGGCTACACCTTC. It specifies CASSYRQSYGYTF.

This clone is a singleton in its sample. This chain uses TRBV19 with TRBJ1-5; D uncertain. The germline V gene has CDR1 LNHDA and CDR2 SQIVND (reference sequence). CDR3 size: 14 residues. V was trimmed by 5 bases and J by 5 bases, leaving 13 bases between them. In DNA, the CDR3 is TGTGCCAGTAGTGGGCGGCGGGTCGATCAGCCCCAGCATTTT. It translates to CASSGRRVDQPQHF.

CDR3 in DNA: TGTGCCAGCGTACCCCCGAGCTCCTACGAGCAGTACTTC. Protein: CASVPPSSYEQYF. The chain joins TRBV2 to TRBJ2-7; D not resolved. Trimming pared 8 bases from V and 0 bases from J, leaving 11 bases between. CDR1 and CDR2 from the germline V gene are SNHLY and FYNNEI. The CDR3 loop spans 13 amino acids.

This rearrangement joins TRBV19 to TRBJ2-3; no definite D call. CDR1 LNHDA and CDR2 SQIVND come from the germline V gene (reference sequence). The CDR3 sequence is 15 residues long. Trimming stripped 5 bases from V and 3 bases from J, with 15 bases between. The CDR3 nucleotides are TGTGCCAGTAGTGCGTCTGAATTAAAAACAGATACGCAGTATTTT. Its protein product is CASSASELKTDTQYF.

The V gene is TRBV6-5, the J gene TRBJ2-7; D perhaps matches TRBD1 (6 bases). CDR3 length: 13 residues. The germline CDR1 and CDR2 sequences are MNHEY and SVGAGI. Trimming left V 5 bases short and J 2 bases short, with 10 bases between. The CDR3 spells CASSLDRTYEQYF. The CDR3 nucleotides read TGTGCCAGCAGTCTCGACAGGACCTACGAGCAGTACTTC.

The V call is TRBV6-1, the J call TRBJ2-1; 10 nucleotides match TRBD1. The CDR3 loop spans 14 amino acids. V lost 4 bases, J lost 6 bases, and 3 bases stayed unmatched. In germline, CDR1 is MNHNS, CDR2 SASEGT. The CDR3 bases are TGTGCCAGCAGTGCCCGGACAGGGGGCAATGAGCAGTTCTTC. Amino acid sequence: CASSARTGGNEQFF.

The chain employs TRBV5-1 and TRBJ1-1, with no clear D. The germline V gene has CDR1 SGHRS and CDR2 YFSETQ. The CDR3 contains 14 residues. The V end was cut by 2 bases, the J end by 1 base, with 9 bases between. The CDR3 DNA sequence: TGCGCCAGCAGCTTACTTGGTCCGAACACTGAAGCTTTCTTT. Translating it yields CASSLLGPNTEAFF.

The CDR3 protein is CASRANAVVNYGYTF. In DNA form, the CDR3 reads TGTGCCAGCAGGGCGAACGCTGTTGTGAACTATGGCTACACCTTC. This chain uses TRBV6-1 with TRBJ1-2; D is uncertain. V was trimmed by 6 bases and J by 2 bases, leaving 16 bases between them. CDR1 is MNHNS and CDR2 is SASEGT in the germline V gene. This CDR3 has 15 amino acids.

The sample holds one count of this clone. The CDR3: CASSHRDRDTEAFF. The CDR3 bases are TGCGCCAGCAGCCACCGGGATAGGGACACTGAAGCTTTCTTT. This chain links TRBV5-1 with TRBJ1-1; no clear D. Germline assignment: CDR1 SGHRS and CDR2 YFSETQ. The V end lost 4 bases, the J end lost 3 bases, and 13 bases lay between the germline ends. This CDR3 has 14 residues.

The chain combines TRBV23-1 with TRBJ2-7, with 8 bases identical to TRBD1. TRBV23-1 is an open reading frame, and its role is uncertain. The CDR3 loop spans 15 amino acids. With V trimmed by 0 bases and J by 7 bases, 8 bases remained unmatched. CDR3 in amino acids: CASSQSTGAAGEQYF. For the CDR3, the DNA is TGCGCCAGCAGTCAATCGACAGGGGCCGCTGGGGAGCAGTACTTC.

The J gene is TRBJ1-1, the V gene TRBV9; tentatively, D is TRBD1 (6 bases). Germline values: CDR1 SGDLS, CDR2 YYNGEE. Trimming removed 2 bases from V and 4 bases from J, with 15 bases in between. The CDR3 covers 15 residues. The CDR3 sequence: CASSVVGGAGTEAFF. The CDR3 DNA reads as TGTGCCAGCAGCGTTGTGGGGGGGGCGGGCACTGAAGCTTTCTTT.

This clone appeared a single time. CDR3 in DNA: TGCGCCAGCAGACCCGAGAGCATGAACACTGAAGCTTTCTTT. It yields the protein CASRPESMNTEAFF. This sequence joins TRBV5-1 and TRBJ1-1; D unclear. In germline, CDR1 is SGHRS, CDR2 YFSETQ. The CDR3 consists of 14 residues. V was cut by 5 bases and J by 0 bases, with 11 bases left in between.

The chain employs TRBV18 and TRBJ2-3; D is possibly TRBD1 or TRBD2 (5 bases each). The V end was cut by 9 bases, the J end by 6 bases, with 13 bases between. This CDR3 contains 12 residues. The germline V gene encodes CDR1 KGHSH and CDR2 LQKENI. The CDR3 nucleotides read TGTGCCAGTCGTCTCCGGGGCGATACGCAGTATTTT. Its protein product is CASRLRGDTQYF.